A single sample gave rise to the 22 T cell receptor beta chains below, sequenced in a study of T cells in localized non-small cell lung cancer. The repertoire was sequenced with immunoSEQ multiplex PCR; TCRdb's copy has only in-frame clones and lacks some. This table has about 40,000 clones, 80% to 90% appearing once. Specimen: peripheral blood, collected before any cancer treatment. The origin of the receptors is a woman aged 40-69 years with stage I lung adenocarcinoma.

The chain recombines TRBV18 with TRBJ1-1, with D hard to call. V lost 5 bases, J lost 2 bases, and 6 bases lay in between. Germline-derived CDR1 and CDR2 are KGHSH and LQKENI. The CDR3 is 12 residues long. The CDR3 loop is CASSTFNTEAFF. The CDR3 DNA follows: TGTGCCAGCTCAACATTCAACACTGAAGCTTTCTTT.

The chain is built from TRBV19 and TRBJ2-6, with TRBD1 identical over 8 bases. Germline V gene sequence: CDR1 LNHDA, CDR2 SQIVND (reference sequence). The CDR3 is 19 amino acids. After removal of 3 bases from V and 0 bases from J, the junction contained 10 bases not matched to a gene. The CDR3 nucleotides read TGTGCCAGTAGTATGGCATCCGGGACAGGTATCTCTGGGGCCAACGTCCTGACTTTC. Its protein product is CASSMASGTGISGANVLTF. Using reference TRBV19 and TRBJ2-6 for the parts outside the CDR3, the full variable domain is DGGITQSPKYLFRKEGQNVTLSCEQNLNHDAMYWYRQDPGQGLRLIYYSQIVNDFQKGDIAEGYSVSREKKESFPLTVTSAQKNPTAFYLCASSMASGTGISGANVLTFGAGSRLTVL.

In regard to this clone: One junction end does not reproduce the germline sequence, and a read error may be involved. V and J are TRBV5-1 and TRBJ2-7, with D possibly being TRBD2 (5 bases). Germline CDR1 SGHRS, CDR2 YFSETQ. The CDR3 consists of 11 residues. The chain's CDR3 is CASRSEDSQNF. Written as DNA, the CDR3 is TGCGCCAGCAGGAGTGAGGACTCTCAGAACTTC. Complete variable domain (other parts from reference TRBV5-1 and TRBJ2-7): KAGVTQTPRYLIKTRGQQVTLSCSPISGHRSVSWYQQTPGQGLQFLFEYFSETQRNKGNFPGRFSGRQFSNSRSEMNVSTLELGDSALYLCASRSEDSQNFGPGTRLTVT.

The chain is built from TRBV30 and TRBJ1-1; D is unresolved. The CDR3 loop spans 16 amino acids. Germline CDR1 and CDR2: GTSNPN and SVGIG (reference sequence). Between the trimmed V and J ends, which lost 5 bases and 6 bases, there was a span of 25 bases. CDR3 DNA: TGTGCCTGGGGCCCTTACTCGACCCACCCGAGGGCTGAAGCTTTCTTT. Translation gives CAWGPYSTHPRAEAFF.

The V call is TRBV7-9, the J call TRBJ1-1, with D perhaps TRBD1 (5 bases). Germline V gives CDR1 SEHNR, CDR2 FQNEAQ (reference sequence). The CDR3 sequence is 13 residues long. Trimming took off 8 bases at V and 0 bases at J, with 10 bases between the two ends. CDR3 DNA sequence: TGTGCCAGCCGCCTGACAGTGAACACTGAAGCTTTCTTT. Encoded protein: CASRLTVNTEAFF.

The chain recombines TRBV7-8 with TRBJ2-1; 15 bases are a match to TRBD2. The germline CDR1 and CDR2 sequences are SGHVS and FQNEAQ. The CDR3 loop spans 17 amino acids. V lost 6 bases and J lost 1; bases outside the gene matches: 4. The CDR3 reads CASSGLAGGSSYNEQFF. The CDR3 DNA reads TGTGCCAGCAGTGGACTAGCGGGAGGGTCTTCCTACAATGAGCAGTTCTTC.

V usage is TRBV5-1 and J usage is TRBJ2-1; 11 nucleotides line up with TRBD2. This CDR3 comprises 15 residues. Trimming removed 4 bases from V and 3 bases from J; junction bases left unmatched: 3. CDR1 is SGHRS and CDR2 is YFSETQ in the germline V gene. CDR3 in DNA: TGCGCCAGCAGCCAGGGGACTAGCGGCTACAATGAGCAGTTCTTC. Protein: CASSQGTSGYNEQFF. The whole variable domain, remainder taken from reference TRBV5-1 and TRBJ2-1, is KAGVTQTPRYLIKTRGQQVTLSCSPISGHRSVSWYQQTPGQGLQFLFEYFSETQRNKGNFPGRFSGRQFSNSRSEMNVSTLELGDSALYLCASSQGTSGYNEQFFGPGTRLTVL.

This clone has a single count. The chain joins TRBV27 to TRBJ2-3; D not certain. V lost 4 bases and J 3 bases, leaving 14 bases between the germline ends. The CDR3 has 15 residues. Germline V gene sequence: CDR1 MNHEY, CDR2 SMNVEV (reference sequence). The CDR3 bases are TGTGCCAGCAGTTGGGCCCTCAGCTTTACAGATACGCAGTATTTT. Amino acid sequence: CASSWALSFTDTQYF.

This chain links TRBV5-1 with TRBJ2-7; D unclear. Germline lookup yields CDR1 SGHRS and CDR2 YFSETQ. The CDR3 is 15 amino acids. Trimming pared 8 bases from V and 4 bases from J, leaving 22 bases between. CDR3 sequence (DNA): TGCGCCAGACCCCCTGCCGAGCCGTTAGGTTACGAGCAGTACTTC. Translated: CARPPAEPLGYEQYF.

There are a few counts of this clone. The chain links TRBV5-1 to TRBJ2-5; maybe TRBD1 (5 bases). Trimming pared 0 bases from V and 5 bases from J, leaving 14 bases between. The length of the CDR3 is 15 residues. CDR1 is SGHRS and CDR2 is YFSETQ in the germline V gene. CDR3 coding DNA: TGCGCCAGCAGCTTGGCAGACGGCAGGGTGGAGACCCAGTACTTC. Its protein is CASSLADGRVETQYF.

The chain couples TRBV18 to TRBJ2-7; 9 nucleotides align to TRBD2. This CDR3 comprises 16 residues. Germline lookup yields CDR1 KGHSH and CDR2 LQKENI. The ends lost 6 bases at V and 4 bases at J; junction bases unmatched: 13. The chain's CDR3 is CASSLGTSRRVYEQYF. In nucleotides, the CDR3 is TGTGCCAGCTCCCTAGGGACTAGCAGACGAGTATACGAGCAGTACTTC.

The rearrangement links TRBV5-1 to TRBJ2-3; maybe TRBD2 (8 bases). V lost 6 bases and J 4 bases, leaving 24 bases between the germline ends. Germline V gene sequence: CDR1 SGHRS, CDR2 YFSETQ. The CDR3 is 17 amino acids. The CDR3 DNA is TGCGCCAGCACCCCCCAGGGACAGCCCGGGGGGGCAGATACGCAGTATTTT. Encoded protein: CASTPQGQPGGADTQYF.

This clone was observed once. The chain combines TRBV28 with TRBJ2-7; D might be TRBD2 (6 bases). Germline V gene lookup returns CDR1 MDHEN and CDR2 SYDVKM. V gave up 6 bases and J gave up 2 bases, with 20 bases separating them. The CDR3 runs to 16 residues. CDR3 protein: CASSPTPGVSTYEQYF. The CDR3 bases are TGTGCCAGCAGCCCGACCCCGGGGGTATCAACCTACGAGCAGTACTTC.

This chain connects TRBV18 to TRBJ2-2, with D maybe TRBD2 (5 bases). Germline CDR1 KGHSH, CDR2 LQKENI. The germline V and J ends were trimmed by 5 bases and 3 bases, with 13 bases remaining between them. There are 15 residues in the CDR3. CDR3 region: CASSAARGYTGELFF. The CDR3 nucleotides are TGTGCCAGCTCAGCGGCCCGGGGTTACACCGGGGAGCTGTTTTTT. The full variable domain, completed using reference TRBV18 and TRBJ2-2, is NAGVMQNPRHLVRRRGQEARLRCSPMKGHSHVYWYRQLPEEGLKFMVYLQKENIIDESGMPKERFSAEFPKEGPSILRIQQVVRGDSAAYFCASSAARGYTGELFFGEGSRLTVL.

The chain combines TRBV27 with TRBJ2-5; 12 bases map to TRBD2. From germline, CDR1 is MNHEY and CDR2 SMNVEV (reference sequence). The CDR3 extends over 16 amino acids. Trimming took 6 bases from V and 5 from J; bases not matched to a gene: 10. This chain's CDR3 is CASSLLTSGSRETQYF. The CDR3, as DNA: TGTGCCAGCAGCCTTCTGACTAGCGGGAGTAGGGAGACCCAGTACTTC.

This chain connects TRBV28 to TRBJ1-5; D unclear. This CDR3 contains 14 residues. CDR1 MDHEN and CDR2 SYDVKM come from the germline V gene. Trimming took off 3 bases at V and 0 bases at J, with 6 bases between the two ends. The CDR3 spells CASSFRYSNQPQHF. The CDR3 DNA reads TGTGCCAGCAGTTTTCGGTATAGCAATCAGCCCCAGCATTTT.

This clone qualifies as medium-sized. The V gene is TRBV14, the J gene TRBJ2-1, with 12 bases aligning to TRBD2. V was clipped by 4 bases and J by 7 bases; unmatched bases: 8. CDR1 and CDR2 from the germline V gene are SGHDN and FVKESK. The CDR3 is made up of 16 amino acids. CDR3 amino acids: CASSPTSGRGKNEQFF. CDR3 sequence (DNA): TGTGCCAGCAGCCCGACTAGCGGGAGAGGGAAGAATGAGCAGTTCTTC.

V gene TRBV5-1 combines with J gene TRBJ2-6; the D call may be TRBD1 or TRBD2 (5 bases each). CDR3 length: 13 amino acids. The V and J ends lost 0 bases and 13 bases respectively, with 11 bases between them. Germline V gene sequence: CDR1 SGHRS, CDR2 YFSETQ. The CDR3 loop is CASSLELGVVLTF. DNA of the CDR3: TGCGCCAGCAGCTTGGAATTGGGGGTAGTCCTGACTTTC.

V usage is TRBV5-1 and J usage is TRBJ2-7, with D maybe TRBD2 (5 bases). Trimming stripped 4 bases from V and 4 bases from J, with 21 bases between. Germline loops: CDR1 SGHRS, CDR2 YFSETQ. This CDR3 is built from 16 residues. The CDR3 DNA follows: TGCGCCAGCAGCCCCTCCTCTCTGGGAGCGTGGTACGAGCAGTACTTC. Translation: CASSPSSLGAWYEQYF.

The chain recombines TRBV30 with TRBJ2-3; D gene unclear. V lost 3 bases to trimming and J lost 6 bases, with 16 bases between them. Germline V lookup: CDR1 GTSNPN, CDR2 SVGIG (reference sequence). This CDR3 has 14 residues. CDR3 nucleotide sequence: TGTGCCTGGAGCGTAGGGCTCCCTGGGGATACGCAGTATTTT. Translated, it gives CAWSVGLPGDTQYF.

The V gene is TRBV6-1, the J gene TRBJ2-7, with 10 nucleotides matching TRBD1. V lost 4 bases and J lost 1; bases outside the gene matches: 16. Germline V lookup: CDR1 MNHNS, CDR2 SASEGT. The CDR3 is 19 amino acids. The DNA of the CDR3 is TGTGCCAGCAGTGTCCCGGGACAGGGGATTGCGGGAGGTTCCTACGAGCAGTACTTC. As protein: CASSVPGQGIAGGSYEQYF.

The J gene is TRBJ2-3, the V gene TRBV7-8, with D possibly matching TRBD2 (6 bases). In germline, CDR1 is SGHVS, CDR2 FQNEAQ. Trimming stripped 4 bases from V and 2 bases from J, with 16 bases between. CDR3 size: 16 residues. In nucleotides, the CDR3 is TGTGCCAGCAGCTCGACCTTCGGGGGTTCCACAGATACGCAGTATTTT. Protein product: CASSSTFGGSTDTQYF.